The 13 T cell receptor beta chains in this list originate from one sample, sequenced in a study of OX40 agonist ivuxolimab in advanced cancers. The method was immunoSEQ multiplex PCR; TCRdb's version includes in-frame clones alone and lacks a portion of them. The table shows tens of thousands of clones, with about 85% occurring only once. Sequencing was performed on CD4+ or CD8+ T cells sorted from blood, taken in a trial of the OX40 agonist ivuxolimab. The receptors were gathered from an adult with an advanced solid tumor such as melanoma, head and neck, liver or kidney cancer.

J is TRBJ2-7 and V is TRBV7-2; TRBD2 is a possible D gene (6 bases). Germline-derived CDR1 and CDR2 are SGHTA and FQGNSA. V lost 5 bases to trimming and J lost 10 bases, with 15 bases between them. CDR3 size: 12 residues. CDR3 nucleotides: TGTGCCAGCAGCCTACTACGGGACTTTCAGTACTTC. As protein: CASSLLRDFQYF.

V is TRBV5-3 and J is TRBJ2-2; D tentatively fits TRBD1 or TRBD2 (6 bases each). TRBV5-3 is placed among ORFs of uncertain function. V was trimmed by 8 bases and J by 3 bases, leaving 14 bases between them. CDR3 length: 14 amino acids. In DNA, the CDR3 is TGTGCCAGTCCGGGGGCAGGGGACACCGGGGAGCTGTTTTTT. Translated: CASPGAGDTGELFF.

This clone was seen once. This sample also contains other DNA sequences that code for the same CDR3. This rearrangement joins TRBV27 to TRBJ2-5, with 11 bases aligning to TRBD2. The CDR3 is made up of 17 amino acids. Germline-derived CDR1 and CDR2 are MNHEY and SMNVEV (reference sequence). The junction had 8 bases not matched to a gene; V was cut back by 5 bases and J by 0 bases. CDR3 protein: CASSPTSGGVYQETQYF. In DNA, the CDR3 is TGTGCCAGCAGTCCAACTAGCGGGGGAGTATACCAAGAGACCCAGTACTTC.

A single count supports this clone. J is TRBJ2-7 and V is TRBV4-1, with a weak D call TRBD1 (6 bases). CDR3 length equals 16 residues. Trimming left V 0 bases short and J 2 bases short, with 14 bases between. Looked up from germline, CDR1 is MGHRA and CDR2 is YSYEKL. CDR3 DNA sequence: TGCGCCAGCAGCCAAGATCCCCCTCGGACAGCCTACGAGCAGTACTTC. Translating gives CASSQDPPRTAYEQYF.

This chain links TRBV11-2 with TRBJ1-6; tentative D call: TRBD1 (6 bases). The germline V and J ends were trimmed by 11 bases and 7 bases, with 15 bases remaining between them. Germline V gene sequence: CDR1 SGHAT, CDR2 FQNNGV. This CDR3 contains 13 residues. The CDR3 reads CAPEDRVNSPLHF. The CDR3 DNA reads TGTGCCCCCGAGGACAGAGTAAATTCACCCCTCCACTTT.

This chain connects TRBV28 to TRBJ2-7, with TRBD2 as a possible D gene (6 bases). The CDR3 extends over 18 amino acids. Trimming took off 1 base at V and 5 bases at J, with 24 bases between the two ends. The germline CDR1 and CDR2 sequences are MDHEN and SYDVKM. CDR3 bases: TGTGCCAGCAGTTTATTCGGGTCCTCCGGGACTCAGTGGGACGAGCAGTACTTC. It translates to CASSLFGSSGTQWDEQYF.

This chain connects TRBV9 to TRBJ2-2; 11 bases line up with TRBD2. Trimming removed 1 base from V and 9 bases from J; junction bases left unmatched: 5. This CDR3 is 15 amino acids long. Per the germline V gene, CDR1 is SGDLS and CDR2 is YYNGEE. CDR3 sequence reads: CASSVLAGGHRELFF. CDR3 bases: TGTGCCAGCAGCGTACTAGCGGGGGGTCACCGGGAGCTGTTTTTT. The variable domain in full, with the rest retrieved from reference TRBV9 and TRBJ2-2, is DSGVTQTPKHLITATGQRVTLRCSPRSGDLSVYWYQQSLDQGLQFLIQYYNGEERAKGNILERFSAQQFPDLHSELNLSSLELGDSALYFCASSVLAGGHRELFFGEGSRLTVL.

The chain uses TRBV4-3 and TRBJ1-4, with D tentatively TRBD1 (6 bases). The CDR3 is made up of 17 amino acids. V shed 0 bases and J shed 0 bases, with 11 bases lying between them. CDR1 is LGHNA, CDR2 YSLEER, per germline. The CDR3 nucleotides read TGCGCCAGCAGCCAAGATTATTGGGGGCCAACTAATGAAAAACTGTTTTTT. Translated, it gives CASSQDYWGPTNEKLFF.

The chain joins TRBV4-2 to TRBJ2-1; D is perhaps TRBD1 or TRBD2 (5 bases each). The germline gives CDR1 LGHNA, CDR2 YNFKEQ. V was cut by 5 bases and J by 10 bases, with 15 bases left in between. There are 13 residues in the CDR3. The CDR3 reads CASSLGRDLEQFF. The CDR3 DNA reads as TGTGCCAGCAGCTTGGGCAGGGACCTAGAGCAGTTCTTC.

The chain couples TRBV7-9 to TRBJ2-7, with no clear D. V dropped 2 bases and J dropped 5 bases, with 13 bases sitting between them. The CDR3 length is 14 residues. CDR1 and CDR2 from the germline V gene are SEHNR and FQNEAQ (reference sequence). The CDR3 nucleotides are TGTGCCAGCAGCTTATACTCCAGCCTTGACGAGCAGTACTTC. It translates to CASSLYSSLDEQYF. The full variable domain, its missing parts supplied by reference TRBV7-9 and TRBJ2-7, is DTGVSQNPRHKITKRGQNVTFRCDPISEHNRLYWYRQTLGQGPEFLTYFQNEAQLEKSRLLSDRFSAERPKGSFSTLEIQRTEQGDSAMYLCASSLYSSLDEQYFGPGTRLTVT.

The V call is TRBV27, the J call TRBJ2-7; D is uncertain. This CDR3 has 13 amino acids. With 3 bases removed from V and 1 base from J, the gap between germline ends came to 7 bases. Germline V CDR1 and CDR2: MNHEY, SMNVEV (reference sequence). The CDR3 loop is CASSLVGSYEQYF. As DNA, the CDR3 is TGTGCCAGCAGTTTGGTGGGATCCTACGAGCAGTACTTC.

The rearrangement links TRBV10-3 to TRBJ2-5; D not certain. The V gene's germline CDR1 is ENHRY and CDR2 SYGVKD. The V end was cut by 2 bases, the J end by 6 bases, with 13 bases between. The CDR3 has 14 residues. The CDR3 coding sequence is TGTGCCATCAGTGAGCGGCTAGACGAAAAGACCCAGTACTTC. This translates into CAISERLDEKTQYF.

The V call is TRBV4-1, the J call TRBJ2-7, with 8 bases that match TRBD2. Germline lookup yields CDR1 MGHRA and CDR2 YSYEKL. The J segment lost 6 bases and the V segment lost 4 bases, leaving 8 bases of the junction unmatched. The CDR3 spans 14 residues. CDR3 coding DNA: TGCGCCAGCAGCCTTGGGACTAGTCGTGGCGAGCAGTACTTC. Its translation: CASSLGTSRGEQYF.